The next 25 T cell receptor beta chains were all read from a single sample in a study of cytomegalovirus exposure and HLA in healthy donors. The primer mix had 60 Vbeta and 13 Jbeta primers. Sequencing was performed with immunoSEQ multiplex PCR; in TCRdb, only in-frame clones are kept and a portion is missing. The profile covers fewer than 250,000 clones, with approximately 86% appearing a single time and less than 1.3% taken by the ten largest. The sample comprised PBMCs. Receptors originate from a boy aged 2-15 years in good health and CMV-seronegative.

This clone appeared a single time. The chain employs TRBV10-2 and TRBJ1-6; 8 bases fit TRBD1. Trimming took 4 bases from V and 0 from J; bases not matched to a gene: 8. The V gene's germline CDR1 is WSHSY and CDR2 SAAADI. The CDR3 length is 18 residues. The CDR3, as DNA: TGCGCCAGCAGTGGGGCCCGACAGGGGAGCTCCTATAATTCACCCCTCCACTTT. Translated, it gives CASSGARQGSSYNSPLHF.

This chain links TRBV30 with TRBJ2-7, with 7 nucleotides matching TRBD1. Germline CDR1 and CDR2: GTSNPN and SVGIG (reference sequence). V trimming: 8 bases; J trimming: 8 bases; junction bases outside the gene matches: 9. The CDR3 has 11 amino acids. Here the CDR3 reads CAVIRQGQQYF. In nucleotides, the CDR3 is TGTGCCGTGATTCGACAGGGCCAGCAGTACTTC.

CDR3 sequence reads: CASRRTGGYTF. Here the CDR3 DNA reads TGTGCCAGCCGTAGGACAGGAGGCTACACCTTC. The chain combines TRBV5-6 with TRBJ1-2, with 7 nucleotides matching TRBD1. The CDR3 sequence is 11 residues long. The trim removed 7 bases at V and 8 bases at J, leaving 5 bases unmatched. Germline V gives CDR1 SGHDT, CDR2 YYEEEE.

Only one count was recorded for this clone. The V call is TRBV6-1, the J call TRBJ2-7; a possible D gene is TRBD1 (6 bases). The V end lost 10 bases, the J end lost 3 bases, and 19 bases lay between the germline ends. CDR1 is MNHNS, CDR2 SASEGT, per germline. The CDR3 runs 14 residues. CDR3 region: CATTIQGRDYEQYF. The CDR3 region has the DNA TGTGCCACCACTATACAGGGAAGAGACTACGAGCAGTACTTC.

This rearrangement joins TRBV29-1 to TRBJ1-1; 7 bases map to TRBD1. The germline CDR1 and CDR2 sequences are SQVTM and ANQGSEA. The CDR3 has 12 residues. Trimming took 6 bases from V and 7 from J; bases not matched to a gene: 8. The CDR3 DNA reads as TGCAGCGTGGAGGGGGCGGTCAGTGAAGCTTTCTTT. Its translation: CSVEGAVSEAFF.

The chain carries TRBV5-1 and TRBJ2-2; 11 nucleotides agree with TRBD2. From germline, CDR1 is SGHRS and CDR2 YFSETQ. The CDR3 is 17 amino acids. After removal of 0 bases from V and 5 bases from J, the junction contained 6 bases not matched to a gene. This CDR3 is CASSLETSGSWTGELFF. Here the CDR3 DNA reads TGCGCCAGCAGCTTGGAAACTAGCGGGAGTTGGACCGGGGAGCTGTTTTTT.

CDR3 region: CASSLRSSGANTGELFF. The CDR3 DNA follows: TGTGCCAGCAGTTTAAGATCTAGCGGAGCGAACACCGGGGAGCTGTTTTTT. The V and J genes are TRBV27 and TRBJ2-2, with TRBD2 matching 7 bases. V was pared by 2 bases and J by 0 bases, with 6 bases of the junction left unmatched. Germline lookup yields CDR1 MNHEY and CDR2 SMNVEV (reference sequence). The CDR3 sequence is 17 residues long.

The chain recombines TRBV30 with TRBJ2-1; 8 bases map to TRBD2. CDR3 length: 15 residues. Per germline, CDR1 GTSNPN and CDR2 SVGIG (reference sequence). J was trimmed by 4 bases and V by 4 bases; bases with no gene match: 9. The CDR3 is CAWNGPGGKYNEQFF. DNA for the CDR3: TGTGCCTGGAACGGCCCGGGGGGGAAATACAATGAGCAGTTCTTC. The full variable domain, with the rest looked up from reference TRBV30 and TRBJ2-1, is SQTIHQWPATLVQPVGSPLSLECTVEGTSNPNLYWYRQAAGRGLQLLFYSVGIGQISSEVPQNLSASRPQDRQFILSSKKLLLSDSGFYLCAWNGPGGKYNEQFFGPGTRLTVL.

The V call is TRBV27, the J call TRBJ2-2; 9 bases are shared with TRBD1. This CDR3 is built from 13 residues. From germline, CDR1 is MNHEY and CDR2 SMNVEV (reference sequence). The J segment lost 9 bases and the V segment lost 6 bases, leaving 5 bases of the junction unmatched. CDR3 region: CASRGQGNWELFF. The CDR3 DNA reads as TGTGCCAGCAGAGGACAGGGGAATTGGGAGCTGTTTTTT.

About this clone itself: The same CDR3 arises from other DNA sequences in this sample as well. V and J are TRBV6-1 and TRBJ1-5; the D gene is possibly TRBD1 (6 bases). The V end was cut by 2 bases, the J end by 4 bases, with 6 bases between. This CDR3 spans 13 amino acids. CDR1 and CDR2 (germline): MNHNS, SASEGT. The CDR3 protein is CASSEQGNQPQHF. In nucleotides, the CDR3 is TGTGCCAGCAGTGAACAGGGGAATCAGCCCCAGCATTTT.

V and J are TRBV6-1 and TRBJ1-2; D unresolved. The CDR3 runs 14 residues. The V end lost 5 bases, the J end lost 4 bases, and 14 bases lay between the germline ends. CDR1 and CDR2 (germline): MNHNS, SASEGT. For the CDR3, the DNA is TGTGCCAGCAGTTCACTCAACTCGGGCTATGGCTACACCTTC. It translates to CASSSLNSGYGYTF.

This clone was recorded a few times. The rearrangement uses TRBV6-1 and TRBJ2-1; D perhaps matches TRBD2 (6 bases). V was cut by 0 bases and J by 3 bases, with 12 bases left in between. The CDR3 runs 16 residues. Germline lookup yields CDR1 MNHNS and CDR2 SASEGT. CDR3 DNA: TGTGCCAGCAGTGAAGCATTGGGACTGGTCTACAATGAGCAGTTCTTC. Translated: CASSEALGLVYNEQFF.

The chain recombines TRBV5-6 with TRBJ2-3, with D perhaps matching TRBD1 (5 bases). This CDR3 is 15 amino acids long. V dropped 2 bases and J dropped 1 base, with 11 bases sitting between them. The V gene's germline CDR1 is SGHDT and CDR2 YYEEEE. The CDR3 nucleotides are TGTGCCAGCAGCTTTCCGCAGGGTGGCACAGATACGCAGTATTTT. It translates to CASSFPQGGTDTQYF.

This clone was picked up one time. This sequence joins TRBV4-2 and TRBJ2-5, with 11 bases identical to TRBD2. The J call is doubtful: the DNA matches TRBJ2-7 better. CDR1 is LGHNA, CDR2 YNFKEQ, per germline. The CDR3 runs 15 residues. The CDR3 nucleotides read TGTGCCAGCAGCCAGCTAGCGGGGGGTTCCTACGAGCAGTACTTC. Its translation is CASSQLAGGSYEQYF.

The CDR3 sequence: CASSSNTGLSLYNEQFF. For the CDR3, the DNA is TGTGCCAGCAGCTCCAACACGGGACTAAGCCTATACAATGAGCAGTTCTTC. The V gene is TRBV7-9, the J gene TRBJ2-1, with TRBD2 matching 7 bases. The CDR3 loop spans 17 amino acids. Germline V CDR1 and CDR2: SEHNR, FQNEAQ (reference sequence). The V gene end was trimmed by 4 bases and the J gene end by 4 bases; junction bases not matched to a gene: 13.

V is TRBV19 and J is TRBJ1-5; a weak D match, TRBD1 (5 bases). V was pared by 6 bases and J by 4 bases, with 16 bases between. This CDR3 comprises 15 residues. Germline V gene data show CDR1 as LNHDA and CDR2 as SQIVND (reference sequence). The CDR3 nucleotides are TGTGCCAGTAGCCTGGATAGGGGCCCTAATCAGCCCCAGCATTTT. It codes for CASSLDRGPNQPQHF.

This chain joins TRBV9 and TRBJ1-1, with D possibly TRBD1 on 5 matching bases. V was cut by 0 bases and J by 3 bases, with 12 bases left in between. This CDR3 has 15 amino acids. CDR1 is SGDLS, CDR2 YYNGEE, per germline. The CDR3 sequence: CASSVAWGGDTEAFF. The CDR3 nucleotides read TGTGCCAGCAGCGTAGCATGGGGAGGGGACACTGAAGCTTTCTTT. Variable domain in full (rest from reference TRBV9 and TRBJ1-1): DSGVTQTPKHLITATGQRVTLRCSPRSGDLSVYWYQQSLDQGLQFLIQYYNGEERAKGNILERFSAQQFPDLHSELNLSSLELGDSALYFCASSVAWGGDTEAFFGQGTRLTVV.

This sequence joins TRBV6-1 and TRBJ2-2; D might be TRBD1 (5 bases). V was shortened by 4 bases and J by 6 bases, with 9 bases between the two germline ends. The CDR3 runs to 13 residues. CDR1 and CDR2 (germline): MNHNS, SASEGT. For the CDR3, the DNA is TGTGCCAGCAGTGTGGGGCACCCCGGGGAGCTGTTTTTT. This sequence encodes CASSVGHPGELFF.

The CDR3: CASSLTRRQGITEAFF. CDR3 coding DNA: TGTGCCAGCAGCTTGACTCGGCGGCAGGGGATCACTGAAGCTTTCTTT. The chain recombines TRBV11-2 with TRBJ1-1; tentatively, D is TRBD1 (6 bases). V shed 3 bases and J shed 4 bases, with 18 bases lying between them. Germline CDR1 SGHAT, CDR2 FQNNGV. This CDR3 is 16 amino acids long.

The chain is built from TRBV2 and TRBJ1-5; perhaps TRBD1 as D (6 bases). Germline V CDR1 and CDR2: SNHLY, FYNNEI. The CDR3 length is 13 residues. The V and J ends lost 6 bases and 5 bases respectively, with 11 bases between them. The CDR3 bases are TGTGCCAGCAGATTACAGGGATATCAGCCCCAGCATTTT. Translating it yields CASRLQGYQPQHF. Complete variable domain (other parts from reference TRBV2 and TRBJ1-5): EPEVTQTPSHQVTQMGQEVILRCVPISNHLYFYWYRQILGQKVEFLVSFYNNEISEKSEIFDDQFSVERPDGSNFTLKIRSTKLEDSAMYFCASRLQGYQPQHFGDGTRLSIL.

This clone was observed a single time. The gene calls are TRBV6-5 and TRBJ1-2; perhaps TRBD1 as D (6 bases). This CDR3 has 16 amino acids. Germline values: CDR1 MNHEY, CDR2 SVGAGI. The germline V and J ends were trimmed by 1 base and 8 bases, with 20 bases remaining between them. This CDR3 reads CASSYFGPMRGWGYTF. The CDR3, as DNA: TGTGCCAGCAGTTACTTTGGGCCTATGAGGGGGTGGGGCTACACCTTC.

The chain employs TRBV19 and TRBJ1-2; no definite D call. The length of the CDR3 is 12 residues. Germline lookup yields CDR1 LNHDA and CDR2 SQIVND (reference sequence). The V end lost 4 bases, the J end lost 4 bases, and 7 bases lay between the germline ends. The CDR3 region is CASSTWSYGYTF. In nucleotides, the CDR3 is TGTGCCAGTAGTACATGGAGCTATGGCTACACCTTC. Looking up the rest from reference TRBV19 and TRBJ1-2 gives the full variable domain: DGGITQSPKYLFRKEGQNVTLSCEQNLNHDAMYWYRQDPGQGLRLIYYSQIVNDFQKGDIAEGYSVSREKKESFPLTVTSAQKNPTAFYLCASSTWSYGYTFGSGTRLTVV.

V usage is TRBV6-1 and J usage is TRBJ1-1, with D perhaps TRBD1 (6 bases). Looked up from germline, CDR1 is MNHNS and CDR2 is SASEGT. Deletions cut 4 bases from V and 5 bases from J, with 11 bases between. The CDR3 contains 13 residues. The CDR3 bases are TGTGCCAGCAGTGGACAGGATGGGACTGAAGCTTTCTTT. Translating it yields CASSGQDGTEAFF.

The V and J genes are TRBV19 and TRBJ1-1; D remains ambiguous. Looked up from germline, CDR1 is LNHDA and CDR2 is SQIVND (reference sequence). The CDR3 has 13 residues. Trimming left V 8 bases short and J 1 base short, with 11 bases between. The chain's CDR3 is CASHPAGNTEAFF. The CDR3 DNA follows: TGTGCCAGTCATCCGGCAGGGAACACTGAAGCTTTCTTT.

V and J are TRBV7-8 and TRBJ2-3, with D unclear. The germline gives CDR1 SGHVS, CDR2 FQNEAQ. The CDR3 has 16 amino acids. V lost 1 base and J lost 3, with 14 bases in between. CDR3 nucleotide sequence: TGTGCCAGCAGCTTAGACCGACTTCTCGGAACAGATACGCAGTATTTT. Its translation: CASSLDRLLGTDTQYF. The full variable domain, its missing parts supplied by reference TRBV7-8 and TRBJ2-3, is GAGVSQSPRYKVAKRGQDVALRCDPISGHVSLFWYQQALGQGPEFLTYFQNEAQLDKSGLPSDRFFAERPEGSVSTLKIQRTQQEDSAVYLCASSLDRLLGTDTQYFGPGTRLTVL.